The sequence of this T cell receptor (beta chain) was determined in a study of blood T cells in healthy people across ages. There are many counts of this clonotype. V was cut by 8 bases and J by 6 bases, with 22 bases left in between. Germline loops: CDR1 ENHRY, CDR2 SYGVKD. The CDR3 sequence is 15 residues long. A J-beta primer mix and a sample-barcoded 5' primer were used in a second PCR of roughly 6 to 12 cycles. Via MiXCR, TCRdb re-called the 5' RACE reads, giving one row per CDR3 protein. Of roughly 700,000 distinct CDR3 sequences listed, 45% to 50% are singletons. The rearrangement uses TRBV10-3 and TRBJ1-1; a possible D gene is TRBD1 (5 bases). The sequenced sample was blood. The TCR sequence derives from a woman aged 60 to 75 in good health. CDR3 protein: CAISEHDRGGAEAFF. The CDR3 DNA is TGTGCCATCTCCGAACATGACCGTGGAGGGGCTGAAGCTTTCTTT.